The rows below give T cell receptor beta chains drawn from one sample of a study of blood T cell repertoires in COVID-19. The repertoire was sequenced with immunoSEQ multiplex PCR; TCRdb's copy has only in-frame clones and lacks some. The profile shows under 85,000 clones, approximately 80% of them singletons. Sequenced material: peripheral blood. These receptors came from a man aged 55 to 69 with active or convalescent COVID-19. The CDR3 runs from the conserved cysteine through the conserved F or W. Each record gives: V gene, D gene, J gene, clone size, CDR3 DNA, CDR3 protein. A D gene is named only where the DNA matches it firmly. Clone size is not always given. Where it is, it says once, few, many or a class for expanded clones.

TRBV10-3,-,TRBJ1-1,-,TGTGCCATCAGTGAGAGTAAGGGGGTGGGTTTCTTT,CAISESKGVGFF
TRBV5-8,-,TRBJ2-3,-,TGTGCCAGCAGTTTAGGTCATGACAGCGGCACAGATACGCAGTATTTT,CASSLGHDSGTDTQYF
TRBV19,TRBD1,TRBJ1-5,-,TGTGCCAGTAGTACGGGACAGGGGAGTCAGCCCCAGCATTTT,CASSTGQGSQPQHF
TRBV18,-,TRBJ1-4,-,TGTGCCAGCTCACCACGAGGCCGGGGGGATGAAAAACTGTTTTTT,CASSPRGRGDEKLFF
TRBV7-2,-,TRBJ1-3,-,TGTGCCAGCAGCTTCGGGGGAAGTTCTGGAAACACCATATATTTT,CASSFGGSSGNTIYF
TRBV7-2,TRBD2,TRBJ2-5,-,TGTGCCAGCAGCTTAGCTTTGGCTAGCGGATTCCAAGAGACCCAGTACTTC,CASSLALASGFQETQYF
TRBV7-2,TRBD2,TRBJ2-7,-,TGTGCCAGCAGCCTGACAGGACTAGCGGGGGTCGACGAGCAGTACTTC,CASSLTGLAGVDEQYF
TRBV19,TRBD1,TRBJ1-1,-,TGTGCCAGTAGTAGCAGCGGGACAGGGAGAACTGAAGCTTTCTTT,CASSSSGTGRTEAFF
TRBV7-2,TRBD1,TRBJ2-7,-,TGTGCCAGCAGCTTAGTCCGAGGGGGCAACGAGCAGTACTTC,CASSLVRGGNEQYF
TRBV11-2,TRBD2,TRBJ2-7,few,TGTGCCAGCAGCTTAGCTAGCGGGGGGGGTGAGCAGTACTTC,CASSLASGGGEQYF
TRBV5-1,-,TRBJ1-1,-,TGCGCCAGCAGCCAGGTCCCAGGGGCGGACACTGAAGCTTTCTTT,CASSQVPGADTEAFF
TRBV5-1,TRBD1,TRBJ2-7,-,TGCGCCAGCAGCATCGGGACAGGCGTCCCCCAAGAGCAGTACTTC,CASSIGTGVPQEQYF
TRBV27,-,TRBJ2-1,-,TGTGCCAGCAGTTGGTCGGGATCTTACAATGAGCAGTTCTTC,CASSWSGSYNEQFF